A single sample is the source of the 9 T cell receptor beta chains below, sequenced in a study of CD8 T cells in ankylosing spondylitis listed by TCRdb under 2017. Study-level results and caveats: A TCR beta motif of eight highly homologous amino acid variants appeared characteristic of blood from ankylosing spondylitis patients.

The library was made by 5' RACE. Sequenced using an Illumina HiSeq 2500. TCRdb passed the public sequencing reads through fastp at Q25 and MiXCR, retaining productive beta sequences. Merged by CDR3 protein, the rows form single entries marked with the most common genes and DNA. For this sample there are a few hundred thousand distinct CDR3 sequences; around 22% appear just once. The ten largest make up around 17% of the sample. Antigen specificity for these receptors is unknown. Sequenced: blood, either unsorted or a sorted T cell fraction (not recorded which). The receptors stem from a male donor with ankylosing spondylitis.

The DNA of the CDR3 is TGCAGCGCTCGTACCGGGACAGGTCACGATGAGCAGTTCTTC. Translated: CSARTGTGHDEQFF. V and J are TRBV29-1 and TRBJ2-1; TRBD1 matches at 8 bases. The CDR3 is 14 amino acids. Trimming removed 7 bases from V and 8 bases from J; junction bases left unmatched: 13. Germline-derived CDR1 and CDR2 are SQVTM and ANQGSEA.

The table lists this clonotype with a few counts. This chain uses TRBV28 with TRBJ1-1; no clear D gene. Trimming stripped 7 bases from V and 3 bases from J, with 9 bases between. CDR3 size: 12 residues. From germline, CDR1 is MDHEN and CDR2 SYDVKM. Here the CDR3 DNA reads TGTGCCAGCAAGGTTTCTCACACTGAAGCTTTCTTT. It encodes CASKVSHTEAFF.

The chain is built from TRBV20-1 and TRBJ2-2, with D maybe TRBD2 (7 bases). This CDR3 comprises 13 residues. Looked up from germline, CDR1 is DFQATT and CDR2 is SNEGSKA (reference sequence). CDR3 in amino acids: CRVGGQDTGELFF. DNA for the CDR3: TGCAGGGTGGGGGGGCAGGACACCGGGGAGCTGTTTTTT.

This clonotype was detected a few times. This chain joins TRBV12-3 or TRBV12-4 and TRBJ2-5; D uncertain. The CDR3 totals 12 residues. V was pared by 5 bases and J by 5 bases, with 9 bases between. Here the CDR3 reads CASSPWMETQYF. DNA of the CDR3: TGTGCCAGCAGTCCATGGATGGAGACCCAGTACTTC.

The sample holds a few counts of this clonotype. This chain connects TRBV6-5 to TRBJ1-2; 8 positions match TRBD1. Germline CDR1 and CDR2: MNHEY and SVGAGI. Unmatched junction bases numbered 4, after V lost 2 bases and J lost 2 bases. This CDR3 contains 15 residues. DNA of the CDR3: TGTGCCAGCAGTTACGCGAGACAGGGGAACTATGGCTACACCTTC. Amino acid sequence: CASSYARQGNYGYTF.

The chain uses TRBV5-6 and TRBJ2-3; tentatively, D is TRBD2 (6 bases). This CDR3 is 16 amino acids long. Trimming stripped 0 bases from V and 4 bases from J, with 15 bases between. CDR1 and CDR2 from the germline V gene are SGHDT and YYEEEE. The CDR3 loop reads CASSLGLAGLPDTQYF. In DNA, the CDR3 is TGTGCCAGCAGCTTGGGCTTGGCGGGACTCCCAGATACGCAGTATTTT.

This clonotype was picked up a small number of times. This chain links TRBV20-1 with TRBJ1-5; 8 bases map to TRBD1. The CDR3 has 14 amino acids. CDR1 and CDR2 from the germline V gene are DFQATT and SNEGSKA (reference sequence). Trimming took 6 bases from V and 2 from J; bases not matched to a gene: 6. The CDR3, as DNA: TGCAGTGCAAGACAGGGGTTCGGCAATCAGCCCCAGCATTTT. Translating gives CSARQGFGNQPQHF.

The chain employs TRBV7-8 and TRBJ2-1; 9 positions match TRBD2. This CDR3 comprises 17 residues. Germline-derived CDR1 and CDR2 are SGHVS and FQNEAQ. J was trimmed by 7 bases and V by 2 bases; bases with no gene match: 12. CDR3 protein: CASSLLIGIAGVNEQFF. In DNA form, the CDR3 reads TGTGCCAGCAGCTTACTGATTGGAATAGCGGGAGTAAATGAGCAGTTCTTC. The full variable domain, in which reference TRBV7-8 and TRBJ2-1 provide the parts outside the CDR3, is GAGVSQSPRYKVAKRGQDVALRCDPISGHVSLFWYQQALGQGPEFLTYFQNEAQLDKSGLPSDRFFAERPEGSVSTLKIQRTQQEDSAVYLCASSLLIGIAGVNEQFFGPGTRLTVL.

The V call is TRBV7-9, the J call TRBJ1-2; D uncertain. Between the trimmed V and J ends, which lost 2 bases and 8 bases, there was a span of 9 bases. Germline CDR1 and CDR2: SEHNR and FQNEAQ (reference sequence). The CDR3 loop spans 12 amino acids. The CDR3, as DNA: TGTGCCAGCAGCTTACAGGAATGGGGCTACACCTTC. It encodes CASSLQEWGYTF.